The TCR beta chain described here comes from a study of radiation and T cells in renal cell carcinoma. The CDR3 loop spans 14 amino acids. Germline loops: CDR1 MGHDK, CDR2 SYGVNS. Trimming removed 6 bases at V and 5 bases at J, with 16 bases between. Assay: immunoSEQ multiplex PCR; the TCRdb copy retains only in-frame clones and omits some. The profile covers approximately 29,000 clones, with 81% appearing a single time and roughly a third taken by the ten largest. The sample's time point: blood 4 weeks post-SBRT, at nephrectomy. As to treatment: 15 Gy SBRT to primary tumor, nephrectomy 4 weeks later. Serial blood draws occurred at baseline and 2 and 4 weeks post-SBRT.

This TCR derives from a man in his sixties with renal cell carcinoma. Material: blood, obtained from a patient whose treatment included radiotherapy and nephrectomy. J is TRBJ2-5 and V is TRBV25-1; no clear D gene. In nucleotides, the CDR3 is TGTGCCAGCAGCCCGCCCCCGAGAGAGGAGACCCAGTACTTC. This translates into CASSPPPREETQYF. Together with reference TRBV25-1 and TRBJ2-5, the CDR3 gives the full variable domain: EADIYQTPRYLVIGTGKKITLECSQTMGHDKMYWYQQDPGMELHLIHYSYGVNSTEKGDLSSESTVSRIRTEHFPLTLESARPSHTSQYLCASSPPPREETQYFGPGTRLLVL.